This T cell receptor (beta chain) was found in a study of human T cells and chemical hapten exposure. Time point noted: patch test 1, 2 weeks after DPC sensitization. The sample's treatment: therapeutic diphenylcyclopropenone sensitization with weekly scalp DPC. Alopecia patients deemed DPC-suitable, aged 18 to 70, excluding pregnancy. This CDR3 is built from 16 residues. Germline CDR1 reads LNHNV; CDR2 reads YYDKDF (reference sequence). The trim removed 0 bases at V and 0 bases at J, leaving 2 bases unmatched. Points from the study as a whole: Patch test score was positively correlated with the counts of PT1 expanded TCRs.

MiXCR, run by TCRdb on the RACE reads, gives a single entry per CDR3 protein. The sample includes roughly 180,000 distinct CDR3 sequences, about 14% of them seen just once. This clonotype was seen more than once but under ten times. Its specificity is not known. Sequences were derived from whole blood, sampled in connection with sensitization to the hapten diphenylcyclopropenone (DPC). This chain links TRBV15 with TRBJ2-3; 8 positions agree with TRBD2. This clonotype was obtained from a woman under 40 with alopecia areata. Some clones in this sample may be carry-over from other donors' samples. The DNA of the CDR3 is TGTGCCACCAGCAGAGAGGTAGCGGGGAGCACAGATACGCAGTATTTT. Translation: CATSREVAGSTDTQYF.